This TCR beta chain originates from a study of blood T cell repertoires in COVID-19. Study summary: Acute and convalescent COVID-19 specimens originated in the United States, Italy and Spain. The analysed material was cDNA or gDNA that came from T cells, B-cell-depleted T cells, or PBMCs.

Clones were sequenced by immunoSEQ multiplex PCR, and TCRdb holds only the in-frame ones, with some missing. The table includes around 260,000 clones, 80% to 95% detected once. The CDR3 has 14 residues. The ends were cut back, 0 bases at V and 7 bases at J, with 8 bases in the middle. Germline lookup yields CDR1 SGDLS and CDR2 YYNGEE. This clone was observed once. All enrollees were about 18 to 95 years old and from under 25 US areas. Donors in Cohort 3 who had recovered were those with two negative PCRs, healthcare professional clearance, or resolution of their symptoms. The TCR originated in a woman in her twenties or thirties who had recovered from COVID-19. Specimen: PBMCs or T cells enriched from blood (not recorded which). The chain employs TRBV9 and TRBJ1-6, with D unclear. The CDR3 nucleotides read TGTGCCAGCAGCGTAGGGTTAGAGAATTCACCCCTCCACTTT. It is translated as CASSVGLENSPLHF.